This T cell receptor beta chain is from a study of T cells in Graves' hyperthyroidism and ophthalmopathy. Per the germline V gene, CDR1 is SGDLS and CDR2 is YYNGEE. V lost 4 bases and J lost 2; bases outside the gene matches: 7. This CDR3 comprises 16 residues. What was amplified from RNA transcripts were TCR beta CDR3 regions. Carried out on the TCR CDR3, a first-round RT-PCR used the HTBI primer set. One entry per CDR3 protein results from TCRdb running MiXCR on the multiplex PCR reads. This sample has around 340,000 distinct CDR3 sequences, with around 20% found just once. The sample consisted of blood. The chain uses TRBV9 and TRBJ2-2; 8 nucleotides agree with TRBD1. This TCR was recovered from a woman in her forties or fifties with Graves' hyperthyroidism. The CDR3 is CASSSTTGENTGELFF. The CDR3 DNA sequence: TGTGCCAGCAGCTCGACGACAGGGGAAAACACCGGGGAGCTGTTTTTT.